This T cell receptor (beta chain) stems from a study of radiotherapy plus CTLA-4 blockade in lung cancer. The J segment lost 0 bases and the V segment lost 4 bases, leaving 9 bases of the junction unmatched. Germline lookup yields CDR1 SGHRS and CDR2 YFSETQ. The CDR3 has 16 residues. Libraries were prepared by immunoSEQ multiplex PCR; TCRdb keeps only in-frame clonotypes and omits some of them. The sample includes around 71,000 clones, approximately 76% of them seen just once. This TCR came from a human donor with non-small cell lung cancer whose response to radiotherapy plus ipilimumab could not be evaluated. Some clones in this sample may be carry-over from other donors' samples. This material consisted of peripheral blood, taken from a patient treated with radiotherapy plus ipilimumab. The chain couples TRBV5-1 to TRBJ2-7; 8 positions agree with TRBD1. The chain's CDR3 is CASSVGQGTYSYEQYF. CDR3 bases: TGCGCCAGCAGCGTCGGACAGGGTACGTACTCCTACGAGCAGTACTTC.